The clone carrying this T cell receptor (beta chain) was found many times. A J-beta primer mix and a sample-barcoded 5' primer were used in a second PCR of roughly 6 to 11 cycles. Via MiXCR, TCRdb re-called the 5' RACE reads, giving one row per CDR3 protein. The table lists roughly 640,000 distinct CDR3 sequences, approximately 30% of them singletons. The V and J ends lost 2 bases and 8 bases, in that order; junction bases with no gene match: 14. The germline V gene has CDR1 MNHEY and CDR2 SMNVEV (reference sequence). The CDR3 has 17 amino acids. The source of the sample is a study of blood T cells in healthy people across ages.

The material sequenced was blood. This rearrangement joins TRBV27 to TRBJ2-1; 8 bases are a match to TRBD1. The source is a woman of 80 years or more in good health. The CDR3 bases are TGTGCCAGCAGTTTAGCCCCAGGGGGCAGGGGGTTGGATGAGCAGTTCTTC. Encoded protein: CASSLAPGGRGLDEQFF.